A single sample gave rise to the 14 T cell receptor beta chains below, sequenced in a study of cytomegalovirus exposure and HLA in healthy donors. The study ran its PCR with 60 Vbeta and 13 Jbeta primers. The protocol was immunoSEQ multiplex PCR, while the TCRdb copy is restricted to in-frame clones and leaves out a portion. There are 150,000 or so clones in the sample; 78% occur only once, and 6.5% to 8.5% lies in the top ten. Specimen: PBMCs. Every receptor here comes from a woman aged 40 to 55 in good health and CMV-seropositive.

The chain has TRBV28 and TRBJ1-2; 8 nucleotides match TRBD1. The CDR3 is made up of 17 amino acids. Trimming at V came to 4 bases and at J to 4 bases, leaving 14 bases not matched to a gene. Germline CDR1 MDHEN, CDR2 SYDVKM. The CDR3 spells CASSSGQGAFVIYGYTF. The CDR3 DNA reads as TGTGCCAGCAGTTCTGGACAGGGAGCTTTTGTGATCTATGGCTACACCTTC.

The chain links TRBV18 to TRBJ1-1, with D perhaps matching TRBD1 (6 bases). Germline CDR1 KGHSH, CDR2 LQKENI. The CDR3 covers 13 residues. The ends were cut back, 5 bases at V and 2 bases at J, with 9 bases in the middle. The CDR3 DNA reads as TGTGCCAGCTCAAAGACAGGAAACACTGAAGCTTTCTTT. Translation: CASSKTGNTEAFF.

This clone was counted only a few times. This chain connects TRBV11-3 to TRBJ2-3; 12 bases are a match to TRBD2. The J segment lost 3 bases and the V segment lost 4 bases, leaving 8 bases of the junction unmatched. This CDR3 comprises 17 residues. CDR1 is SGHNT and CDR2 is YENEEA in the germline V gene. CDR3 nucleotides: TGTGCCAGCAGCTCCCCCGGACTAGCGGGGATAACAGATACGCAGTATTTT. It translates to CASSSPGLAGITDTQYF.

This rearrangement joins TRBV30 to TRBJ2-2; TRBD1 might be the D (6 bases). CDR1 GTSNPN and CDR2 SVGIG come from the germline V gene (reference sequence). Trimming pared 8 bases from V and 4 bases from J, leaving 20 bases between. The CDR3 is made up of 15 amino acids. CDR3 sequence: CAVDTWGRITGELFF. In DNA form, the CDR3 reads TGTGCCGTGGACACCTGGGGGCGCATCACCGGGGAGCTGTTTTTT.

Remarks on this clone: The sample contains more than one DNA sequence encoding this CDR3. The V gene is TRBV5-6, the J gene TRBJ1-6; 9 bases are shared with TRBD1. The CDR3 is made up of 14 amino acids. Germline values: CDR1 SGHDT, CDR2 YYEEEE. Germline trimming cut 0 bases from V and 10 bases from J; bases unmatched to any gene: 2. CDR3 amino acids: CASSLGTGDSPLHF. The CDR3 nucleotides read TGTGCCAGCAGCTTGGGGACAGGGGACTCACCCCTCCACTTT.

This chain links TRBV30 with TRBJ2-1; 12 nucleotides line up with TRBD2. This CDR3 has 15 residues. Trimming took 0 bases from V and 4 from J; bases not matched to a gene: 1. CDR1 and CDR2 (germline): GTSNPN, SVGIG (reference sequence). CDR3: CAWSVLAGGYNEQFF. CDR3 DNA: TGTGCCTGGAGTGTACTAGCGGGGGGTTACAATGAGCAGTTCTTC.

J is TRBJ1-2 and V is TRBV6-5; unclear D gene. There are 12 residues in the CDR3. V lost 6 bases and J lost 9, with 14 bases in between. Germline V CDR1 and CDR2: MNHEY, SVGAGI. The CDR3 DNA is TGTGCCAGCAGAAGCCCCCGGGGAAGCTACACCTTC. Translation gives CASRSPRGSYTF.

In this sample, this clone turned up once. This sequence joins TRBV29-1 and TRBJ2-1, with 11 bases lining up with TRBD2. Germline CDR1 and CDR2: SQVTM and ANQGSEA. The CDR3 runs to 15 residues. The trim removed 5 bases at V and 5 bases at J, leaving 8 bases unmatched. The chain's CDR3 is CSVSLAGGPNNEQFF. The CDR3 nucleotides read TGCAGCGTTTCCTTAGCGGGGGGGCCGAACAATGAGCAGTTCTTC.

The genes are TRBV5-1 and TRBJ1-6; 9 positions match TRBD1. With 0 bases clipped from V and 9 bases from J, the junction kept 4 bases outside the gene matches. Germline values: CDR1 SGHRS, CDR2 YFSETQ. The CDR3 is 15 residues long. Here the CDR3 reads CASSLVGQGSSPLHF. CDR3 sequence (DNA): TGCGCCAGCAGCTTGGTGGGACAGGGCTCTTCACCCCTCCACTTT.

This chain joins TRBV6-5 and TRBJ1-1; D gene ambiguous. Germline-derived CDR1 and CDR2 are MNHEY and SVGAGI. The V gene lost 0 bases and the J gene lost 0 bases, with 11 bases spanning the gap. The length of the CDR3 is 16 residues. CDR3 residues: CASSYSRETLNTEAFF. Written as DNA, the CDR3 is TGTGCCAGCAGTTACTCGAGGGAGACTTTGAACACTGAAGCTTTCTTT.

The chain combines TRBV19 with TRBJ2-7; D possibly corresponds to TRBD1 (5 bases). V lost 4 bases, J lost 1 base, and 14 bases lay in between. The CDR3 has 15 amino acids. The germline V gene encodes CDR1 LNHDA and CDR2 SQIVND (reference sequence). The CDR3 DNA follows: TGTGCCAGTAGTAATCCGACAGAGAAGTCCTACGAGCAGTACTTC. Its protein product is CASSNPTEKSYEQYF.

The chain links TRBV27 to TRBJ1-2; the D is unclear. The V gene lost 6 bases and the J gene lost 4 bases, with 12 bases spanning the gap. The CDR3 runs to 13 residues. Germline CDR1 reads MNHEY; CDR2 reads SMNVEV (reference sequence). The CDR3, as DNA: TGTGCCAGCAGCCCCGGGTGGCCCTATGGCTACACCTTC. Amino acid sequence: CASSPGWPYGYTF.

The CDR3 here is CASSYSNRHTGELFF. The CDR3 region has the DNA TGTGCCAGCAGTTACTCGAACAGACACACCGGGGAGCTGTTTTTT. V gene TRBV6-6 combines with J gene TRBJ2-2; unclear D gene. CDR3 length equals 15 residues. Germline V lookup: CDR1 MNHNY, CDR2 SVGAGI (reference sequence). V lost 0 bases and J 3 bases, leaving 8 bases between the germline ends.

J is TRBJ1-4 and V is TRBV6-1; 8 positions match TRBD1. From germline, CDR1 is MNHNS and CDR2 SASEGT. J lost 4 bases, V lost 7 bases, and 8 bases had no gene match. This CDR3 region has 15 residues. The CDR3 protein is CASTDLQGGNEKLFF. The CDR3 nucleotides are TGTGCCAGCACTGACCTACAGGGGGGTAATGAAAAACTGTTTTTT.